This note documents a single T cell receptor beta chain sequence. Recruited during active infection, patients (from Seattle) were subsequently followed longitudinally. This entry is derived from a study of blood T cell repertoires in COVID-19. In the study overall: Spain, Italy and the United States supplied samples that represented acute and convalescent COVID-19. Sample material is recorded as cDNA or gDNA derived from T cells, B-cell-depleted T cells, or PBMCs.

In the source study's methods: Estimation of nucleated cell counts was performed using reference gene primer amplification. Libraries were prepared by immunoSEQ multiplex PCR; TCRdb keeps only in-frame clonotypes and omits some of them. That table is the source of V, J and clone size, and D and trimming were worked out from the DNA. Of approximately 100,000 clones in the sample, roughly 90% were seen once. CDR1 is MDHEN and CDR2 is SYDVKM in the germline V gene. The V gene end was trimmed by 2 bases and the J gene end by 3 bases; junction bases not matched to a gene: 2. The CDR3 covers 14 residues. Sequenced sample: peripheral blood. This chain joins TRBV28 and TRBJ1-2; 8 positions match TRBD1. This receptor was obtained from a human donor with COVID-19, enrolled during active disease. The donor label of this sample is uncertain. The DNA of the CDR3 is TGTGCCAGCAGTTTACCGGGACAGGACTATGGCTACACCTTC. The encoded protein is CASSLPGQDYGYTF.